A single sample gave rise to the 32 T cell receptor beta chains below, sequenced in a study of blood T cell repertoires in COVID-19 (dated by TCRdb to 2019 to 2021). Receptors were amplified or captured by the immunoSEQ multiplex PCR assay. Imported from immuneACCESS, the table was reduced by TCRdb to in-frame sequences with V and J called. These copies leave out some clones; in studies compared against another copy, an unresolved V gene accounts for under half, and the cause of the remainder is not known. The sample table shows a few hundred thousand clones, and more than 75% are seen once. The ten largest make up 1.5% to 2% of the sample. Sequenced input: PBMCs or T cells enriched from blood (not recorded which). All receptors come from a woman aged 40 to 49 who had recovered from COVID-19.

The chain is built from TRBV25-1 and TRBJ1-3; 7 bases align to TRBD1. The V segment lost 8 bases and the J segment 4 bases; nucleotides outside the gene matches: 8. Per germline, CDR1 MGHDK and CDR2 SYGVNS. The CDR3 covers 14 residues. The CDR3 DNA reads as TGTGCCAGCCGCAGGCAGGGGGAAGGAAACACCATATATTTT. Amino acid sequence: CASRRQGEGNTIYF. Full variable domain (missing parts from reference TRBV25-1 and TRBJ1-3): EADIYQTPRYLVIGTGKKITLECSQTMGHDKMYWYQQDPGMELHLIHYSYGVNSTEKGDLSSESTVSRIRTEHFPLTLESARPSHTSQYLCASRRQGEGNTIYFGEGSWLTVV.

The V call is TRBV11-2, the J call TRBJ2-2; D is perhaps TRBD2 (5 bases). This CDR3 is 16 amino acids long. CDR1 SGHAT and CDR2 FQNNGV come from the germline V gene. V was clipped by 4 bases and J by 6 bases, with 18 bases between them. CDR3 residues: CASSYRAGVGSGELFF. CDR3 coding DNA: TGTGCCAGCAGCTATCGGGCCGGGGTTGGGTCCGGGGAGCTGTTTTTT.

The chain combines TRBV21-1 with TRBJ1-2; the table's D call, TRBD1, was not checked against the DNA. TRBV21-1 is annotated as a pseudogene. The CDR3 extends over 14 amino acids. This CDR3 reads CASSKGRGWRGYTF. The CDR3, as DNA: TGTGCCAGCAGCAAAGGCAGGGGATGGCGTGGCTACACCTTC.

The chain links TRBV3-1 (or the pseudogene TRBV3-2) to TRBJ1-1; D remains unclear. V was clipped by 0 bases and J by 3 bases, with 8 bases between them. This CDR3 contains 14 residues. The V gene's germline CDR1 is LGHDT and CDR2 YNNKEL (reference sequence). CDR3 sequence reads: CASSQEWRDTEAFF. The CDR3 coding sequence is TGTGCCAGCAGCCAAGAGTGGAGGGACACTGAAGCTTTCTTT.

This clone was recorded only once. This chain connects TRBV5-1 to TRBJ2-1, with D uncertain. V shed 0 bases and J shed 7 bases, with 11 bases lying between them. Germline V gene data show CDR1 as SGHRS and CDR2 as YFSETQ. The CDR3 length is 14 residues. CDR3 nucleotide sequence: TGCGCCAGCAGCTTGGAGTCAAGCTTGAATGAGCAGTTCTTC. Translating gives CASSLESSLNEQFF.

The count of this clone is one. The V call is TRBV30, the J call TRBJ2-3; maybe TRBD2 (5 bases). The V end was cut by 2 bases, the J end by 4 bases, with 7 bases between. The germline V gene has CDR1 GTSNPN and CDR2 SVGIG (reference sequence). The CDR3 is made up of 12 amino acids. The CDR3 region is CAWSSGADTQYF. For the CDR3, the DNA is TGTGCCTGGAGTAGCGGTGCAGATACGCAGTATTTT.

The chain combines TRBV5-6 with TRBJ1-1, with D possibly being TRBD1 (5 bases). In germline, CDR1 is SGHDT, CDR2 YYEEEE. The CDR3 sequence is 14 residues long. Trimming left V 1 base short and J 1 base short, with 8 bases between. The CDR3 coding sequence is TGTGCCAGCAGCTTGTTTGACAGGAACACTGAAGCTTTCTTT. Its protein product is CASSLFDRNTEAFF.

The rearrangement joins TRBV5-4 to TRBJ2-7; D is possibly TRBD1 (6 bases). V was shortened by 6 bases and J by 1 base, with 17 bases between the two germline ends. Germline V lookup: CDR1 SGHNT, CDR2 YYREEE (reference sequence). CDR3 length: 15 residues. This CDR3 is CASNKKDQGSYEQYF. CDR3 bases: TGTGCCAGCAACAAAAAGGATCAGGGGTCCTACGAGCAGTACTTC.

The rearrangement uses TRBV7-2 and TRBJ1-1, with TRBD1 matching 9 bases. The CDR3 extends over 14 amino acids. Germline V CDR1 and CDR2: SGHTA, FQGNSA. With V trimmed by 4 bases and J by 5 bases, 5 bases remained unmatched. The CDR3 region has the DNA TGTGCCAGCAGCTCCTCCGGGACAGGGACTGAAGCTTTCTTT. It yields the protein CASSSSGTGTEAFF. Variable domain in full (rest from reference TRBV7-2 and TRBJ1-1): GAGVSQSPSNKVTEKGKDVELRCDPISGHTALYWYRQSLGQGLEFLIYFQGNSAPDKSGLPSDRFSAERTGGSVSTLTIQRTQQEDSAVYLCASSSSGTGTEAFFGQGTRLTVV.

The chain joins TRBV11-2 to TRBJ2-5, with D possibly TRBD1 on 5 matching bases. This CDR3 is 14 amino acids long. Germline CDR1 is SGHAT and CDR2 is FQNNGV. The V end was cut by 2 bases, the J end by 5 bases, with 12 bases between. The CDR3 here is CASSLKGLVETQYF. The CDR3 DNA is TGTGCCAGCAGCTTAAAGGGGTTGGTGGAGACCCAGTACTTC.

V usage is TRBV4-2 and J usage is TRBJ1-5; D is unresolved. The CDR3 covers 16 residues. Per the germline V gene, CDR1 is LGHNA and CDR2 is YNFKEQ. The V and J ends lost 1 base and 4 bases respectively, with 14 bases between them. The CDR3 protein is CASSQGWLSENQPQHF. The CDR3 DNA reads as TGTGCCAGCAGCCAAGGGTGGCTATCGGAGAATCAGCCCCAGCATTTT.

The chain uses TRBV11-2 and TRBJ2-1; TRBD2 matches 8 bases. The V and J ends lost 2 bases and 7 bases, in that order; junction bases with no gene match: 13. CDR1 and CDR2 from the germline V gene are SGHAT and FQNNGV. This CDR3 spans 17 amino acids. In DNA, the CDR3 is TGTGCCAGCAGCTTAAGAAAAACGGGACTAGTCACGAATGAGCAGTTCTTC. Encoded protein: CASSLRKTGLVTNEQFF.

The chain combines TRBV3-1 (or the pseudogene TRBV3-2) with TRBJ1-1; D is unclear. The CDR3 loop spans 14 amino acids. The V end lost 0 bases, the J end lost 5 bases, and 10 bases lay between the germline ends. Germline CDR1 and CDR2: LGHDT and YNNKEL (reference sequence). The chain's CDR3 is CASSQEGGSTEAFF. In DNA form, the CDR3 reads TGTGCCAGCAGCCAAGAAGGAGGAAGTACTGAAGCTTTCTTT.

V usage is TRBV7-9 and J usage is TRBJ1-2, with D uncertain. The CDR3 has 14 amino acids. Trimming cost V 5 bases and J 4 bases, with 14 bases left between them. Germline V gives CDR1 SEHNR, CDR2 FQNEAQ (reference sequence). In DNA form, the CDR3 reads TGTGCCAGCAGCCCAGCGGGCAGCCCCTATGGCTACACCTTC. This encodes CASSPAGSPYGYTF. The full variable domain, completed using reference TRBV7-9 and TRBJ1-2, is DTGVSQNPRHKITKRGQNVTFRCDPISEHNRLYWYRQTLGQGPEFLTYFQNEAQLEKSRLLSDRFSAERPKGSFSTLEIQRTEQGDSAMYLCASSPAGSPYGYTFGSGTRLTVV.

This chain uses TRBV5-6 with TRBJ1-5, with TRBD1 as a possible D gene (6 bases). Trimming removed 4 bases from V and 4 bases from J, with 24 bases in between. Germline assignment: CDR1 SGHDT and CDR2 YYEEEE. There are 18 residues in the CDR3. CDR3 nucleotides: TGTGCCAGCAGCCCAAAACCTCACACAGGGTTTGAGAATCAGCCCCAGCATTTT. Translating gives CASSPKPHTGFENQPQHF.

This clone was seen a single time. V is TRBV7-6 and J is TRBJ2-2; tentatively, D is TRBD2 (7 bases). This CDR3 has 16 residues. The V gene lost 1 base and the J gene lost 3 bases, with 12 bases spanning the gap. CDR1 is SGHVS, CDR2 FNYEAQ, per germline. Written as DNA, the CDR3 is TGTGCCAGCAGCTTAGAAGGGGGACTATACACCGGGGAGCTGTTTTTT. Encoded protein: CASSLEGGLYTGELFF.

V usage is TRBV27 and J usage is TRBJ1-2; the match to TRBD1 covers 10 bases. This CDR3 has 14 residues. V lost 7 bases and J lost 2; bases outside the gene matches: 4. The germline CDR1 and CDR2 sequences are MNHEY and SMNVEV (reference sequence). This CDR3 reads CASTTGQGNYGYTF. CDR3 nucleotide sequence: TGTGCCAGCACAACGGGACAGGGGAACTATGGCTACACCTTC.

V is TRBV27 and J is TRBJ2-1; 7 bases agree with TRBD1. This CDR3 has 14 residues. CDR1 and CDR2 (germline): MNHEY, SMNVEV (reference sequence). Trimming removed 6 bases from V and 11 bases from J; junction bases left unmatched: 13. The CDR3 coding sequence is TGTGCCAGCAGCTCTATCTACGGGACAGATCAGCAGTTCTTC. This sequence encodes CASSSIYGTDQQFF.

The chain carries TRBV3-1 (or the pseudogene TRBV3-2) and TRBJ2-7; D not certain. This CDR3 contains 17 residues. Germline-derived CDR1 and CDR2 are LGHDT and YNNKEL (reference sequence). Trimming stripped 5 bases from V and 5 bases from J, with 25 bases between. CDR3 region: CASSEVIWAVIRDEQYF. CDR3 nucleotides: TGTGCCAGCAGCGAAGTCATATGGGCCGTGATTCGTGACGAGCAGTACTTC.

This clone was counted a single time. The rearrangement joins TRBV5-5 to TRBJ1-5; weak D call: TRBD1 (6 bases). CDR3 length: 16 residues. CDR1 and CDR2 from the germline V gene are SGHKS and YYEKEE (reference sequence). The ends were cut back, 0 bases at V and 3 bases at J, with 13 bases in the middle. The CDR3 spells CASSLVAAGVNQPQHF. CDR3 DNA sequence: TGTGCCAGCAGCTTGGTTGCGGCAGGGGTCAATCAGCCCCAGCATTTT.

CDR3 sequence: CASSVGQGYQPQHF. CDR3 DNA: TGTGCCAGCAGCGTAGGTCAGGGGTATCAGCCCCAGCATTTT. The rearrangement joins TRBV9 to TRBJ1-5, with D possibly TRBD1 on 6 matching bases. Deletions cut 0 bases from V and 5 bases from J, with 9 bases between. The CDR3 has 14 residues. Germline V lookup: CDR1 SGDLS, CDR2 YYNGEE.

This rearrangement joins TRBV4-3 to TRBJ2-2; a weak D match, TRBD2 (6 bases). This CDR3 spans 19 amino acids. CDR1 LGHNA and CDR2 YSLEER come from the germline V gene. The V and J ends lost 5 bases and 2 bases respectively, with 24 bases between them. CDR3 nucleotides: TGCGCCAGCAGCAGGAGAGCGGGTACGGGCATAAGTAACACCGGGGAGCTGTTTTTT. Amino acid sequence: CASSRRAGTGISNTGELFF.

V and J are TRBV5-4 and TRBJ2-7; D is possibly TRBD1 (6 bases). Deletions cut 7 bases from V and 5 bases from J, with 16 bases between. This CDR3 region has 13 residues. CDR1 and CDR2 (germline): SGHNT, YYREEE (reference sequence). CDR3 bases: TGTGCCAGCTCCTCCCCAGGGGTGAACGAGCAGTACTTC. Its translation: CASSSPGVNEQYF.

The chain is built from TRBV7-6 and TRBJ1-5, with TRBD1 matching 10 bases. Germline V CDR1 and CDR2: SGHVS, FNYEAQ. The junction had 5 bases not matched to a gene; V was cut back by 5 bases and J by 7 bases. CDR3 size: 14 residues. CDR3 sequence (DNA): TGTGCCAGCAGCCTGGGGACAGGGGTACAGCCCCAGCATTTT. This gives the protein CASSLGTGVQPQHF.

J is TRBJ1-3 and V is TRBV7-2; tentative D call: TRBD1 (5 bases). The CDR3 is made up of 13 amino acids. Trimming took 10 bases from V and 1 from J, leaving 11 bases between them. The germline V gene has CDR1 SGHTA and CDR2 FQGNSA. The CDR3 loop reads CANRRESGNTIYF. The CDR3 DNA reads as TGTGCCAACAGGAGGGAATCTGGAAACACCATATATTTT.

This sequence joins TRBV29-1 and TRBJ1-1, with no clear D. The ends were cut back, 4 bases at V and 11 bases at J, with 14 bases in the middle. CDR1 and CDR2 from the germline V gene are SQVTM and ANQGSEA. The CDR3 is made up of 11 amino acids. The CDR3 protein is CSVGLGDTAFF. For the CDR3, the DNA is TGCAGCGTTGGACTAGGTGACACGGCTTTCTTT.

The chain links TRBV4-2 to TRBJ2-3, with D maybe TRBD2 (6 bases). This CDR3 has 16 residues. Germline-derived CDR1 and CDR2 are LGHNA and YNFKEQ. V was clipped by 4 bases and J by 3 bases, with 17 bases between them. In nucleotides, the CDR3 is TGTGCCAGCAGCCGGGAGCTGCGCGGGAATACAGATACGCAGTATTTT. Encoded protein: CASSRELRGNTDTQYF.

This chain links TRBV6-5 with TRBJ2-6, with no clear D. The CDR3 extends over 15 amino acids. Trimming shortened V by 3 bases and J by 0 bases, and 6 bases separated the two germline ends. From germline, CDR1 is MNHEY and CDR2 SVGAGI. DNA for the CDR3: TGTGCCAGCAGTTATTCCTACTCTGGGGCCAACGTCCTGACTTTC. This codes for CASSYSYSGANVLTF.

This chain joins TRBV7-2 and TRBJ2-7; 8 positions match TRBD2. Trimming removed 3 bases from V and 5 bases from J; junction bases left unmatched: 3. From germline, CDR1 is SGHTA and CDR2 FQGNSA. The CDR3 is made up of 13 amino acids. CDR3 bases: TGTGCCAGCAGCTTTTTCGGGAGGGACGAGCAGTACTTC. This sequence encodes CASSFFGRDEQYF.

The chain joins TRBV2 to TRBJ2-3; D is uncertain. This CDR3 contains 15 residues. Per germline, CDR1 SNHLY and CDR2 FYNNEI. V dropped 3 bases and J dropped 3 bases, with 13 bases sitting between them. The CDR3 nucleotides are TGTGCCAGCAGTGATAACAGACCCTCAACAGATACGCAGTATTTT. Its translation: CASSDNRPSTDTQYF.

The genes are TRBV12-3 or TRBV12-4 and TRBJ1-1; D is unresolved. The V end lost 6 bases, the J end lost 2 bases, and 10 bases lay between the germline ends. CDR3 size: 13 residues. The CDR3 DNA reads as TGTGCCAGCAGCCGGAGGGTCAACACTGAAGCTTTCTTT. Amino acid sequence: CASSRRVNTEAFF.

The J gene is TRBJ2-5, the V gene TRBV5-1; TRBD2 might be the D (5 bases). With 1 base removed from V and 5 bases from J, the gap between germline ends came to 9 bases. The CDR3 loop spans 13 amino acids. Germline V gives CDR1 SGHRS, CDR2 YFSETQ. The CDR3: CASSLPGTETQYF. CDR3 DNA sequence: TGCGCCAGCAGCTTGCCGGGAACGGAGACCCAGTACTTC.